The clone carrying this TCR beta chain has more than one count but fewer than ten. Regarding time point: newly diagnosed GD, antithyroid drugs for less than 3 months. Scientists built the TCR library using RNA that was extracted from PBMCs. Trimming cost V 2 bases and J 3 bases, with 10 bases left between them. This CDR3 has 15 residues. Germline CDR1 is MGHRA and CDR2 is YSYEKL. Researchers made TCR beta libraries by using iRepertoire HTBI primers and running Arm-PCR on CDR3 regions. From the multiplex PCR reads, TCRdb called clonotypes with MiXCR, one entry per CDR3 protein. The sample lists roughly 520,000 distinct CDR3 sequences, 12% occurring once. The sample originates from a study of regulatory T cells in long-lasting Graves disease. These same data were also listed under a study on T cells in Graves' hyperthyroidism and ophthalmopathy.

The TCR sequence derives from a woman younger than 45 with Graves disease. The chain is built from TRBV4-1 and TRBJ2-2, with unresolved D. Sequences were derived from peripheral blood mononuclear cells (PBMCs), sampled at new diagnosis, from a patient treated with antithyroid drugs. CDR3 sequence (DNA): TGCGCCAGCAGCCAATTCCGCGGCTACACCGGGGAGCTGTTTTTT. This encodes CASSQFRGYTGELFF.